One and the same sample provided the 12 T cell receptor beta chains below, sequenced in a study of blood T cell repertoires in COVID-19 (TCRdb year 2020). The library was prepared using the immunoSEQ multiplex PCR assay. Drawn from immuneACCESS, this table holds only the in-frame rearrangements with V and J called that TCRdb kept. Clones are partly lost; checked studies trace under half to an unresolved V gene and leave the rest unexplained. Across this sample there are under 150,000 clones, with around 87% seen only once. Of the sample, 0.95% to 1.5% falls within the top ten clones. Sequencing was performed on PBMCs or T cells enriched from blood (not recorded which). Every receptor here comes from a woman aged 25 to 45 with acute COVID-19.

The chain carries TRBV4-1 and TRBJ2-5, with 11 bases identical to TRBD1. CDR3 length equals 18 residues. CDR1 is MGHRA and CDR2 is YSYEKL in the germline V gene. Trimming cost V 1 base and J 5 bases; bases outside gene matches: 12. The CDR3 spells CASSQVALRTGGMETQYF. CDR3 nucleotide sequence: TGCGCCAGCAGCCAAGTCGCTTTGCGGACAGGGGGCATGGAGACCCAGTACTTC.

The genes are TRBV27 and TRBJ1-1; D gene ambiguous. The germline CDR1 and CDR2 sequences are MNHEY and SMNVEV (reference sequence). CDR3 length: 13 amino acids. Deletions cut 4 bases from V and 5 bases from J, with 11 bases between. This CDR3 is CASSYREVTEAFF. CDR3 in DNA: TGTGCCAGCAGTTATCGGGAGGTGACTGAAGCTTTCTTT.

The rearrangement links TRBV28 to TRBJ2-7, with TRBD2 identical over 8 bases. CDR3 length: 17 residues. Germline CDR1 reads MDHEN; CDR2 reads SYDVKM. V lost 4 bases and J lost 2; bases outside the gene matches: 13. CDR3 DNA: TGTGCCAGCAGTTCCGCCGCGAGCGGGAGCAATACCTACGAGCAGTACTTC. It yields the protein CASSSAASGSNTYEQYF.

This clone was observed a few times. The chain employs TRBV28 and TRBJ2-6, with TRBD1 matching over 7 bases. CDR1 is MDHEN, CDR2 SYDVKM, per germline. The CDR3 totals 15 residues. The V gene end was trimmed by 5 bases and the J gene end by 4 bases; junction bases not matched to a gene: 5. The CDR3: CASSLTGAGANVLTF. The CDR3 region has the DNA TGTGCCAGCAGTCTAACAGGGGCCGGGGCCAACGTCCTGACTTTC.

The chain is built from TRBV24-1 and TRBJ2-1, with TRBD2 identical over 11 bases. Germline CDR1 and CDR2: KGHDR and SFDVKD. The CDR3 extends over 18 amino acids. V shed 4 bases and J 5 bases; nucleotides not matched to a gene: 12. This chain's CDR3 is CATSDPSLAGGLHNEQFF. CDR3 coding DNA: TGTGCCACCAGTGACCCCTCTCTAGCGGGAGGACTCCACAATGAGCAGTTCTTC.

This clone was picked up a small number of times. The genes are TRBV6-4 and TRBJ2-7; 10 bases map to TRBD1. The V and J ends lost 3 bases and 0 bases, in that order; junction bases with no gene match: 2. Germline V gene sequence: CDR1 MRHNA, CDR2 SNTAGT. The CDR3 spans 15 residues. The CDR3 DNA sequence: TGTGCCAGCAGTGAGGACAGGGGGGGCTCCTACGAGCAGTACTTC. Translating it yields CASSEDRGGSYEQYF.

The table lists this clone with a count of one. This chain connects TRBV6-1 to TRBJ2-7; 9 bases are a match to TRBD1. The CDR3 is 15 amino acids. CDR1 and CDR2 from the germline V gene are MNHNS and SASEGT. V lost 2 bases to trimming and J lost 1 base; unmatched junction nucleotides: 3. The CDR3 DNA reads as TGTGCCAGCAGTGAACCTGACAGGGGGTCCTACGAGCAGTACTTC. This gives the protein CASSEPDRGSYEQYF.

In DNA form, the CDR3 reads TGTGCCAGCAGCTCACAGGGACCAAACAATGAGCAGTTCTTC. This gives the protein CASSSQGPNNEQFF. This chain links TRBV11-2 with TRBJ2-1; possible D gene TRBD1, 6 bases. CDR1 is SGHAT and CDR2 is FQNNGV in the germline V gene. This CDR3 contains 14 residues. Between the trimmed V and J ends, which lost 4 bases and 5 bases, there was a span of 12 bases.

V is TRBV11-2 and J is TRBJ2-1, with 9 bases identical to TRBD1. V gave up 2 bases and J gave up 4 bases; unmatched junction bases: 6. The length of the CDR3 is 16 residues. CDR1 and CDR2 (germline): SGHAT, FQNNGV. CDR3 nucleotides: TGTGCCAGCAGCTTAAGGGCTGGGACAGGGTACAATGAGCAGTTCTTC. Translation gives CASSLRAGTGYNEQFF.

The chain links TRBV6-2 or TRBV6-3 to TRBJ1-1, with no clear D. V dropped 0 bases and J dropped 4 bases, with 12 bases sitting between them. The CDR3 contains 15 residues. Germline lookup yields CDR1 MNHEY and CDR2 SVGEGT. CDR3 sequence reads: CASSYSEGGVTEAFF. CDR3 nucleotide sequence: TGTGCCAGCAGTTACTCCGAGGGCGGTGTCACTGAAGCTTTCTTT.

The gene calls are TRBV7-8 and TRBJ1-4; D not resolved. V was clipped by 5 bases and J by 10 bases, with 8 bases between them. Germline CDR1 reads SGHVS; CDR2 reads FQNEAQ. The CDR3 length is 11 residues. CDR3 nucleotides: TGTGCCAGCAGCCCAAGAGGAAAACTGTTTTTT. Its translation: CASSPRGKLFF.

This sequence joins TRBV19 and TRBJ1-1; 10 bases fit TRBD1. V was pared by 3 bases and J by 1 base, with 8 bases of the junction left unmatched. This CDR3 is 17 amino acids long. In germline, CDR1 is LNHDA, CDR2 SQIVND (reference sequence). Here the CDR3 reads CASSIRGQGHSNTEAFF. The CDR3 nucleotides read TGTGCCAGTAGTATTCGGGGACAGGGGCATTCGAACACTGAAGCTTTCTTT.